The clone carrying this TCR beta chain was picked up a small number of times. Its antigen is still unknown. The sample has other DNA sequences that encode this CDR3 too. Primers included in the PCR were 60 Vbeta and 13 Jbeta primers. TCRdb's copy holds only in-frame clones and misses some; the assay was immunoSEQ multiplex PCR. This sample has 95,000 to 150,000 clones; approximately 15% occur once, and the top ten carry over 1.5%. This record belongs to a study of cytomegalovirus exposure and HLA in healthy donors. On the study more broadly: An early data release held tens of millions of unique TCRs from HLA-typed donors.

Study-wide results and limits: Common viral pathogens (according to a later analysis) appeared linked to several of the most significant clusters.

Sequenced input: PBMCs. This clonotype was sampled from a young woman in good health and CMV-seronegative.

CDR3 residues: CAWSEGEGRTGELFF. CDR3 coding DNA: TGTGCCTGGAGTGAGGGGGAGGGACGAACCGGGGAGCTGTTTTTT. The gene calls are TRBV30 and TRBJ2-2, with D tentatively TRBD2 (7 bases). The V gene's germline CDR1 is GTSNPN and CDR2 SVGIG (reference sequence). Trimming stripped 1 base from V and 5 bases from J, with 14 bases between. The CDR3 runs 15 residues.